A selection of T cell receptor beta chains follows, all from one sample in a study of shared clonotypes between healthy human individuals. TCRdb's copy holds only in-frame clones and misses some; the assay was immunoSEQ multiplex PCR. The sample carries about 2 million clones, about 94% recorded once. Specimen: naive CD8+ T cells sorted from blood. These receptors came from a man aged 18 to 30 in good health. Both conserved end residues are part of each CDR3. The order of the fields is V gene, clone size, J gene, D gene, CDR3 DNA, CDR3 protein. A D gene is named only where the DNA matches it firmly. Some rows mark clone size as missing; the rest say once, few, many or name a class of expanded clone.

v_call: TRBV19
clone_size: .
j_call: TRBJ2-1
d_call: TRBD2
cdr3_nt: TGTGCCAGTAGTATGGGCGGGGGGGCCAATGAGCAGTTCTTC
cdr3_aa: CASSMGGGANEQFF

v_call: TRBV29-1
clone_size: .
j_call: TRBJ1-2
d_call: .
cdr3_nt: TGCAGCGCCGAAACAGGGTCTAACTATGGCTACACCTTC
cdr3_aa: CSAETGSNYGYTF

v_call: TRBV4-1
clone_size: .
j_call: TRBJ2-7
d_call: .
cdr3_nt: TGCGCCAGCAGCCAAGACCTGGCAGAATACGAGCAGTACTTC
cdr3_aa: CASSQDLAEYEQYF

v_call: TRBV4-1
clone_size: .
j_call: TRBJ2-7
d_call: .
cdr3_nt: TGCGCCAGCAGCCAAGAATATGCATACGAGCAGTACTTC
cdr3_aa: CASSQEYAYEQYF

v_call: TRBV7-9
clone_size: .
j_call: TRBJ2-3
d_call: TRBD2
cdr3_nt: TGTGCCAGCAGCCGACCGGGACTAGGGGACGCAGATACGCAGTATTTT
cdr3_aa: CASSRPGLGDADTQYF

v_call: TRBV30
clone_size: .
j_call: TRBJ1-1
d_call: .
cdr3_nt: TGTGCCTGGAGTCCGACGAACACTGAAGCTTTCTTT
cdr3_aa: CAWSPTNTEAFF

v_call: TRBV6-1
clone_size: .
j_call: TRBJ2-7
d_call: .
cdr3_nt: TGTGCCAGCAGCGAGGGGAACTCCTACGAGCAGTACTTC
cdr3_aa: CASSEGNSYEQYF

v_call: TRBV2
clone_size: .
j_call: TRBJ1-1
d_call: .
cdr3_nt: TGTGCCAGCAGTGCGGGGGGCGGCACTGAAGCTTTCTTT
cdr3_aa: CASSAGGGTEAFF

v_call: TRBV2
clone_size: .
j_call: TRBJ1-2
d_call: .
cdr3_nt: TGTGCCAGCAGTGAAAAGGCTAACTATGGCTACACCTTC
cdr3_aa: CASSEKANYGYTF

v_call: TRBV6-1
clone_size: once
j_call: TRBJ1-1
d_call: TRBD1
cdr3_nt: TGTGCCAGCAGCCCCATGGGACAGGGAGGCACTGAAGCTTTCTTT
cdr3_aa: CASSPMGQGGTEAFF